Listed below are T cell receptor beta chains from one sample, sequenced in a study of cytomegalovirus exposure and HLA in healthy donors. Method: immunoSEQ multiplex PCR; TCRdb's copy keeps in-frame clones and lacks some. Of about 280,000 clones listed, around nine tenths were seen once; the top ten hold roughly 0.93%. The material sequenced was PBMCs. These receptor sequences come from a woman between 18 and 29 years old in good health and CMV-seronegative. Both conserved end residues are part of each CDR3. A D gene is named only where the DNA matches it firmly. Rows may omit the clone size; those that give it use once, few, many or a size class.

J: TRBJ1-5; D: TRBD1; V: TRBV4-1; size: few; DNA: TGCGCCAGCAGCCTTACAGGGGGCGATCAGCCCCAGCATTTT; CDR3: CASSLTGGDQPQHF
J: TRBJ1-2; D: .; V: TRBV7-2; size: .; DNA: TGTGCCAGCAGCCTTACAGGGACCGGCCCAGGCTATGGCTACACCTTC; CDR3: CASSLTGTGPGYGYTF
J: TRBJ1-6; D: .; V: TRBV30; size: few; DNA: TGTGCCTGGAGTGACACTAATGGATTAAGTTCACCCCTCCACTTT; CDR3: CAWSDTNGLSSPLHF
J: TRBJ2-7; D: TRBD1; V: TRBV28; size: .; DNA: TGTGCCAGCAGTCAAGGGACAGATTCCTACGAGCAGTACTTC; CDR3: CASSQGTDSYEQYF
J: TRBJ2-7; D: TRBD1; V: TRBV27; size: .; DNA: TGTGCCAGCTCTGCAGGGGGCTTGGCTTACGAGCAGTACTTC; CDR3: CASSAGGLAYEQYF
J: TRBJ2-3; D: .; V: TRBV5-1; size: .; DNA: TGCGCCAGCAGCCTTTCGACTAGTTTCACAGATACGCAGTATTTT; CDR3: CASSLSTSFTDTQYF
J: TRBJ2-6; D: .; V: TRBV29-1; size: .; DNA: TGCAGCATCTTACAGGTCCCTGGGGCCAACGTCCTGACTTTC; CDR3: CSILQVPGANVLTF
J: TRBJ1-1; D: .; V: TRBV7-9; size: .; DNA: TGTGCCAGCAGACTGACATCGAACACTGAAGCTTTCTTT; CDR3: CASRLTSNTEAFF
J: TRBJ2-7; D: TRBD2; V: TRBV2; size: .; DNA: TGTGCCAGCAGTGAGCTGGGACTAGCGGGACATAAGGGCGAGCAGTACTTC; CDR3: CASSELGLAGHKGEQYF
J: TRBJ2-3; D: TRBD2; V: TRBV28; size: .; DNA: TGTGCCAGCAGTTCGACTAGCGGGAGAGTGGCAGATACGCAGTATTTT; CDR3: CASSSTSGRVADTQYF
J: TRBJ2-2; D: .; V: TRBV30; size: .; DNA: TGTGCCTGGAGTGTGGGACTTATAACCGGGGAGCTGTTTTTT; CDR3: CAWSVGLITGELFF
J: TRBJ1-2; D: .; V: TRBV18; size: .; DNA: TGTGCCAGCTCACCTTCGGGTTACAAGGCTAACTATGGCTACACCTTC; CDR3: CASSPSGYKANYGYTF
J: TRBJ1-4; D: TRBD1; V: TRBV5-1; size: many; DNA: TGCGCCAGCAGCAAGTCTTCCGGGACAGGGCGGGATGAAAAACTGTTTTTT; CDR3: CASSKSSGTGRDEKLFF
J: TRBJ2-2; D: TRBD1; V: TRBV29-1; size: .; DNA: TGCAGCGGGTACAGGGGAAGCACCGGGGAGCTGTTTTTT; CDR3: CSGYRGSTGELFF
J: TRBJ1-5; D: .; V: TRBV5-8; size: .; DNA: TGTGCCAGCAGCTTGGTACCCGGGTTGGGTCAGCCCCAGCATTTT; CDR3: CASSLVPGLGQPQHF
J: TRBJ2-3; D: .; V: TRBV7-3; size: once; DNA: TGTGCCAGCAGCTTATCCGAAAGGGGTACGCAGTATTTT; CDR3: CASSLSERGTQYF
J: TRBJ2-2; D: TRBD1; V: TRBV19; size: .; DNA: TGTGCCAGTACCCCTGGGGACAGGGACACCGGGGAGCTGTTTTTT; CDR3: CASTPGDRDTGELFF
J: TRBJ2-3; D: TRBD2; V: TRBV5-6; size: .; DNA: TGTGCCAGCAGCTTACCGGGACTAGCGGGAGGTGGCGGAGATACGCAGTATTTT; CDR3: CASSLPGLAGGGGDTQYF
J: TRBJ2-2; D: TRBD2; V: TRBV27; size: .; DNA: TGTGCCAGCAGTTACCCGGGGAGGGCCGGGGAGCTGTTTTTT; CDR3: CASSYPGRAGELFF
J: TRBJ1-1; D: TRBD1; V: TRBV25-1; size: .; DNA: TGTGCCAGCACGTCGACAGGGTGGGCCACTGAAGCTTTCTTT; CDR3: CASTSTGWATEAFF
J: TRBJ1-1; D: TRBD1; V: TRBV7-3; size: .; DNA: TGTGCCAGCAGCTTAAAGCGGGACAGGTGGATTGTGGCTTTCTTT; CDR3: CASSLKRDRWIVAFF
J: TRBJ1-2; D: .; V: TRBV4-3; size: .; DNA: TGCGCCAGCAGCCAAGAAGAGTTGGGGGCGGAAGGCTACACCTTC; CDR3: CASSQEELGAEGYTF
J: TRBJ1-1; D: TRBD1; V: TRBV28; size: few; DNA: TGTGCCAGCAGTCCACAGGGGGGCATGAACACTGAAGCTTTCTTT; CDR3: CASSPQGGMNTEAFF
J: TRBJ1-1; D: .; V: TRBV10-3; size: once; DNA: TGTGCCATCAGAGGACAGACTGAAGCTTTCTTT; CDR3: CAIRGQTEAFF
J: TRBJ1-2; D: TRBD1; V: TRBV12-5; size: .; DNA: TGTGCTAGTGGGCCGACCGGGACAGAGGTTCCCCTTAACTATGGCTACACCTTC; CDR3: CASGPTGTEVPLNYGYTF
J: TRBJ1-5; D: .; V: TRBV7-9; size: .; DNA: TGTGCCAGCCACCTCGAGGGGGAGCCCCAGCATTTT; CDR3: CASHLEGEPQHF
J: TRBJ2-7; D: .; V: TRBV28; size: .; DNA: TGTGCCAGCAGCCATGCCAGCCATGCTACTCCTCTATCTTTTCTTAGCAACGAGCAGTACTTC; CDR3: CASSHASHATPLSFLSNEQYF
J: TRBJ1-3; D: .; V: TRBV27; size: .; DNA: TGTGCCAGCAGTTTTTGGGGGGGGGACACCATATATTTT; CDR3: CASSFWGGDTIYF
J: TRBJ2-1; D: TRBD1; V: TRBV10-3; size: .; DNA: TGTGCCATCAGTACGGGACAGGGGCAAGGTGAGCAGTTCTTC; CDR3: CAISTGQGQGEQFF
J: TRBJ2-2; D: TRBD2; V: TRBV6-5; size: once; DNA: TGTGCAAGCGGGGAGGGTAACACCGGGGAGCTGTTTTTT; CDR3: CASGEGNTGELFF
J: TRBJ2-1; D: TRBD2; V: TRBV27; size: .; DNA: TGTGCCAGCAGACGCCGCCGGACTAGCGGGAGATACAATGAGCAGTTCTTC; CDR3: CASRRRRTSGRYNEQFF
J: TRBJ1-1; D: .; V: TRBV30; size: .; DNA: TGTGCCTGCCAAATATGGGGGGGTCCCTCCACTGAAGCTTTCTTT; CDR3: CACQIWGGPSTEAFF
J: TRBJ1-5; D: TRBD1; V: TRBV12-5; size: .; DNA: TGTGCTAGTGGACCCGAGACAGGGAATCAGCCCCAGCATTTT; CDR3: CASGPETGNQPQHF
J: TRBJ2-1; D: TRBD2; V: TRBV2; size: .; DNA: TGTGCCAGCATTGTTCTAGCGGGCCCCTACAATGAGCAGTTCTTC; CDR3: CASIVLAGPYNEQFF
J: TRBJ2-7; D: .; V: TRBV5-4; size: .; DNA: TGTGCCAGCAGTCTAGCGACGGGTGAGCAGTACTTC; CDR3: CASSLATGEQYF
J: TRBJ2-7; D: TRBD2; V: TRBV19; size: .; DNA: TGTGCCAGTAGTATAGACGGGACTAGCGTAACCTACGAGCAGTACTTC; CDR3: CASSIDGTSVTYEQYF
J: TRBJ2-3; D: TRBD1; V: TRBV28; size: .; DNA: TGTGCCAGCAGTCGAGGGGGCAGTACAGATACGCAGTATTTT; CDR3: CASSRGGSTDTQYF
J: TRBJ2-1; D: TRBD2; V: TRBV27; size: .; DNA: TGTGCCAGCAGTCTGGGACTAGCGGAGAATGAGCAGTTCTTC; CDR3: CASSLGLAENEQFF
J: TRBJ1-6; D: .; V: TRBV27; size: .; DNA: TGTGCCAGCAGGGCTAGATCCAATTCACCCCTCCACTTT; CDR3: CASRARSNSPLHF
J: TRBJ1-1; D: .; V: TRBV9; size: .; DNA: TGTGCCAGCAGCGCTACGACAGGGAACACTGAAGCTTTCTTT; CDR3: CASSATTGNTEAFF
J: TRBJ2-7; D: TRBD2; V: TRBV28; size: once; DNA: TGTGCCAGCAGTCTGCGACCGGGACTAGACCTCGAGCAGTACTTC; CDR3: CASSLRPGLDLEQYF
J: TRBJ2-3; D: .; V: TRBV28; size: few; DNA: TGTGCCAGCAGTTTTCGTTTAGCTGCTGATACGCAGTATTTT; CDR3: CASSFRLAADTQYF
J: TRBJ1-6; D: .; V: TRBV27; size: .; DNA: TGTGCCAGCAGTACACAGGGTGGTAATTCACCCCTCCACTTT; CDR3: CASSTQGGNSPLHF
J: TRBJ2-3; D: .; V: TRBV6-1; size: .; DNA: TGTGCCAGCAGCCCCGGAACGACTAGCACAGATACGCAGTATTTT; CDR3: CASSPGTTSTDTQYF